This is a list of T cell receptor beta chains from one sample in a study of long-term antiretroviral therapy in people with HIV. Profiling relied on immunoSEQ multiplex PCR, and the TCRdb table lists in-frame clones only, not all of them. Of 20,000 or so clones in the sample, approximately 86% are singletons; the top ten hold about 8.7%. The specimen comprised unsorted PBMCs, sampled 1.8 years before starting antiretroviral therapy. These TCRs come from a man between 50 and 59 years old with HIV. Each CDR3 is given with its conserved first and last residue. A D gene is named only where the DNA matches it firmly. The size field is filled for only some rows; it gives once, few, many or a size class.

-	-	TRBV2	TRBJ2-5	TGTGCCAGCAGTGATGAACAGGGACGGGGAGAGACCCAGTACTTC	CASSDEQGRGETQYF
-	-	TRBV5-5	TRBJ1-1	TGTGCCAGCAGCTTGGTTGGGGACACTGAAGCTTTCTTT	CASSLVGDTEAFF
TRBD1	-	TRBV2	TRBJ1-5	TGTGTGAGCAGTGGACAGGTCGGTCAGCCCCAGCATTTT	CVSSGQVGQPQHF
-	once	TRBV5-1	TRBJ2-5	TGCGCCAGCAGCTTCCAAGAGACCCAGTACTTC	CASSFQETQYF
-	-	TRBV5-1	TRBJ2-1	TGCGCCAGCAGCCCTCAAGCTTTGCACAATGAGCAGTTCTTC	CASSPQALHNEQFF
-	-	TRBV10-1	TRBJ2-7	TGCGCCAGCAGTGAGTCAGTAAAATCCTACGAGCAGTACTTC	CASSESVKSYEQYF
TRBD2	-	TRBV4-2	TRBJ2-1	TGTGCCAGCAGCCAAGACACAGCGGGAGGGGCCTGGGATGAGCAGTTCTTC	CASSQDTAGGAWDEQFF
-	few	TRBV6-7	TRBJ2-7	TGTGCCAGCAGGTTCTACGAGCAGTACTTC	CASRFYEQYF
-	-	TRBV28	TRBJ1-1	TGTGCCAGCAGTTTATCGGGACATGAAGCTTTCTTT	CASSLSGHEAFF
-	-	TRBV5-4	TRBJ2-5	TGTGCCAGCAGCTCGTATCAAGAGACCCAGTACTTC	CASSSYQETQYF
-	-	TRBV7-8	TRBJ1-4	TGTGCCAGCAGCTTAGTCGTTGTCGGCTCAACTAATGAAAAACTGTTTTTT	CASSLVVVGSTNEKLFF
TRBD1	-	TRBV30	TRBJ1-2	TGTGCCTGGAGTGGCGGCACAGGGGTTGTGGTGATACCGTACTATGGCTACACCTTC	CAWSGGTGVVVIPYYGYTF
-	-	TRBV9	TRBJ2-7	TGTGCCAGCAGCCCCCGGACACAAACCTACGAGCAGTACTTC	CASSPRTQTYEQYF
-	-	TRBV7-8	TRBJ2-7	TGTGCCAGCAGCTTCGCAATGGGATCTTTCTACGAGCAGTACTTC	CASSFAMGSFYEQYF
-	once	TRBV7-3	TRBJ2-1	TGTGCCAGCAGCTCCCGGTTTGGGGCACGTGAGCAGTTCTTC	CASSSRFGAREQFF
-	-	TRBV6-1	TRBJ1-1	TGTGCCAGCAGTGAGACCTACCGACAGGCCGGGGGGAACACTGAAGCTTTCTTT	CASSETYRQAGGNTEAFF
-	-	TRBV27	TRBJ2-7	TGTGCCAGCAGTCTCCGGGACAGGGGCCTAGCGGGACGGGAGCAGTACTTC	CASSLRDRGLAGREQYF
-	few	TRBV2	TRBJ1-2	TGTGCCAGCAGTTCCTCCGGGACGGGTCATACCTTC	CASSSSGTGHTF
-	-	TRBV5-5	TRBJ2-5	TGTGCCAGCTCCGTTCTACTAGCTTCGGGCGGGACCCAGTACTTC	CASSVLLASGGTQYF
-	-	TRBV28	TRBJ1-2	TGTGCCAGCAGTTTAAGGGGGGCACTGGCCTATGGCTACACCTTC	CASSLRGALAYGYTF
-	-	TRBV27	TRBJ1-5	TGTGCCAGCGGATTAAACGGGGCGATTCAGCCCCAGCATTTT	CASGLNGAIQPQHF
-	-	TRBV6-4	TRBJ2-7	TGTGCCAGCAGGATTTTCGGGCCGCGATACGAGCAGTACTTC	CASRIFGPRYEQYF
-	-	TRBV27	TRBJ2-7	TGTGCCAGCAGTTTTGACCTCGGCGGGCCTATCTACGAGCAGTACTTC	CASSFDLGGPIYEQYF
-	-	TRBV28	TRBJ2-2	TGTGCCAGCAGTTTTCTAATAGTAGGGGGGACATCCGGGGAGCTGTTTTTT	CASSFLIVGGTSGELFF
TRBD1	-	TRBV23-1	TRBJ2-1	TGCGCCAGCAGTCGCACCCGGGACAGAATTTCCCCCTCCTACAATGAGCAGTTCTTC	CASSRTRDRISPSYNEQFF
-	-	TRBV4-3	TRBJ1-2	TGCGCCAGCAGCCAAGGGTTGGGCTACACCTTC	CASSQGLGYTF
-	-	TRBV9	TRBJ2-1	TGTGCCAGCAGCATGACGGGACACAACAATGAGCAGTTCTTC	CASSMTGHNNEQFF
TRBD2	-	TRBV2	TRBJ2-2	TGTGCCAGCAACCGGGCTAGCGGTTACACCGGGGAGCTGTTTTTT	CASNRASGYTGELFF
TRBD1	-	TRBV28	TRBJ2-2	TGTGCCAGCAGTACCACAGGGGTTGTAGCCGGGGAGCTGTTTTTT	CASSTTGVVAGELFF
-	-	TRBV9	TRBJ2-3	TGTGCCAGCAGCGTACCGGCAGGCGGGGATACGCAGTATTTT	CASSVPAGGDTQYF
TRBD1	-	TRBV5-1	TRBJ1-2	TGCGCCAGCAGCCTAGACGGGACAGGGGTTGGGGAGAACTATGGCTACACCTTC	CASSLDGTGVGENYGYTF
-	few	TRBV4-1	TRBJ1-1	TGCGCCAGCAGCCGGGGACTCGGCATCGGGGACACTGAAGCTTTCTTT	CASSRGLGIGDTEAFF
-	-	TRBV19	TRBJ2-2	TGTGCCAGTACCCTAGGGGGAGGGCCAAACACCGGGGAGCTGTTTTTT	CASTLGGGPNTGELFF
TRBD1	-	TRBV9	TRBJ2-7	TGTGCCAGCAGCTCGACAGGGGGACCAGACTACGAGCAGTACTTC	CASSSTGGPDYEQYF
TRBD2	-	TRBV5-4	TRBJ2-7	TGTGCCAGCAGCGCGGGACTAGCGGGAGTCGCCTACGAGCAGTACTTC	CASSAGLAGVAYEQYF
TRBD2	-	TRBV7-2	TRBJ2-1	TGTGCCAGCAGCTCGGGACTAGCTTCCGGCAATGAGCAGTTCTTC	CASSSGLASGNEQFF
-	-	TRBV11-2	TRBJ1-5	TGTGCCAGCAGCCTAGGGGGGGGCAGGGTACTCAATCAGCCCCAGCATTTT	CASSLGGGRVLNQPQHF
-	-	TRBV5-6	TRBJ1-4	TGTGCCAGCAGCTTGGCCAGGGGTGAGGAAAAACTGTTTTTT	CASSLARGEEKLFF
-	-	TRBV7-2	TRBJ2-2	TGTGCCAGCAGCCCCCATGCTTCTACGGTCGCCGGGGAGCTGTTTTTT	CASSPHASTVAGELFF
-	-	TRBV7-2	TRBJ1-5	TGTGCCAGCAGCACCGGACAGCCCAATCAGCCCCAGCATTTT	CASSTGQPNQPQHF
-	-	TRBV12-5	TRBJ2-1	TGTGCTAGTGGTTTGGTACGGGTAGGGGGAATAAAAAATGAGCAGTTCTTC	CASGLVRVGGIKNEQFF
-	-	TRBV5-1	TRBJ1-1	TGCGCCAGCAGCCGGGGGCAGGATGGGGGCACTGAAGCTTTCTTT	CASSRGQDGGTEAFF
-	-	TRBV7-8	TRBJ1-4	TGTGCCAGCAGCTTAGGGGGTTACGGGGGTAGGGAAAAACTGTTTTTT	CASSLGGYGGREKLFF
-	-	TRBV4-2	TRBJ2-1	TGTGCCAGCAGCCAGGAAATGATTGGCTCCTACAATGAGCAGTTCTTC	CASSQEMIGSYNEQFF
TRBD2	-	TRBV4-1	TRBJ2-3	TGCGCCAGCAGCCAAGCCCTGAGCGGGGGGGCCTTAGATACGCAGTATTTT	CASSQALSGGALDTQYF
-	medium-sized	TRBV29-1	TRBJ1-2	TGCAGCGTTGAATTGGTTGATGGCACCCTGGGGACTGGCTACACCTTC	CSVELVDGTLGTGYTF
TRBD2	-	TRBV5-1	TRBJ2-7	TGCGCCAGCAGCTCTACGGGACTAGCGGGCGAGCAGTACTTC	CASSSTGLAGEQYF
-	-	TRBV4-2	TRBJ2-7	TGTGCCAGCAGCCGCTTTCTGCGGGCAGATTTCGGGTACGAGCAGTACTTC	CASSRFLRADFGYEQYF
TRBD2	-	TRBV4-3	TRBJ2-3	TGCGCCAGCCAACTAGCGGGGGCTAGCACAGATACGCAGTATTTT	CASQLAGASTDTQYF
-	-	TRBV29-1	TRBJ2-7	TGCAGCGTTGAATGGAGGGAGCAGTACTTC	CSVEWREQYF
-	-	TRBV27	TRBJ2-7	TGTGCCAGCAGCCCCCGCGGGGGCAGCTACGAGCAGTACTTC	CASSPRGGSYEQYF
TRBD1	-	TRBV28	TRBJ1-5	TGTGCCAGCAGTTTACCAAGGGGGGGGACAGAAGTGGGTCAGCCCCAGCATTTT	CASSLPRGGTEVGQPQHF
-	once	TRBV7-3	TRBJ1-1	TGTGCCAGCAGCTCCCAGGGCATGAACACTGAAGCTTTCTTT	CASSSQGMNTEAFF
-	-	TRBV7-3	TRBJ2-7	TGTGCCAGCAGCCCCGACCCGACCTACGAGCAGTACTTC	CASSPDPTYEQYF
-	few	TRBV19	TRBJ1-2	TGTGCCAGTAGTATTGGCCGCCCCTATGGCTACACCTTC	CASSIGRPYGYTF
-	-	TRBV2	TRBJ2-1	TGTGCCAGGGGGGGGCCCGGGGCCAATGAGCAGTTCTTC	CARGGPGANEQFF
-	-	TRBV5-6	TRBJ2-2	TGTGCCAGCAGCTTCGCCCCCCTTGGGGAGCTGTTTTTT	CASSFAPLGELFF
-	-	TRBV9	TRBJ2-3	TGTGCCAGCAGCGTAGTTGGGGGTATACTCACAGATACGCAGTATTTT	CASSVVGGILTDTQYF
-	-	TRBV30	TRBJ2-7	TGTGCCTGGAGTGGAACAGGTGCCTACGAGCAGTACTTC	CAWSGTGAYEQYF
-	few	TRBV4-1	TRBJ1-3	TGCGCCAGCAGCCAAGATCCAGGTTCTGGAAACACCATATATTTT	CASSQDPGSGNTIYF